What follows are 30 T cell receptor beta chains derived from one specimen sequenced in a study of OX40 agonist ivuxolimab in advanced cancers. TCRdb keeps only in-frame clones here, not all; method: immunoSEQ multiplex PCR. Among about 48,000 clones, roughly 89% were seen once, and the ten largest hold roughly 31%. Sequences were derived from CD4+ or CD8+ T cells sorted from blood, sampled in a trial of the OX40 agonist ivuxolimab. The receptor set was obtained from an adult with an advanced solid tumor such as melanoma, head and neck, liver or kidney cancer.

In its sample, this clone was seen a few times. This chain's CDR3 is CASSHDRSETQYF. The CDR3 DNA follows: TGTGCCAGCAGCCATGACAGGTCGGAGACCCAGTACTTC. The chain couples TRBV7-7 to TRBJ2-5; D is possibly TRBD1 (6 bases). Trimming shortened V by 5 bases and J by 5 bases, and 12 bases separated the two germline ends. Germline loops: CDR1 SSHAT, CDR2 FNYEAQ (reference sequence). The CDR3 has 13 residues.

The chain couples TRBV11-3 to TRBJ2-3; 9 bases are a match to TRBD1. The junction had 11 bases not matched to a gene; V was cut back by 6 bases and J by 4 bases. Germline V CDR1 and CDR2: SGHNT, YENEEA. This CDR3 is 16 amino acids long. CDR3 protein: CASSGWGQGNADTQYF. The CDR3 DNA reads as TGTGCCAGCAGTGGTTGGGGACAGGGTAACGCAGATACGCAGTATTTT.

This sequence joins TRBV10-1 and TRBJ2-7, with a possible D match to TRBD2 (5 bases). The CDR3 has 11 amino acids. V shed 11 bases and J shed 5 bases, with 13 bases lying between them. The germline V gene has CDR1 WNHNN and CDR2 SYGVQD (reference sequence). The DNA for the CDR3 is TGCGCCGGACCTACTAGACACGAGCAGTACTTC. This encodes CAGPTRHEQYF.

The chain employs TRBV15 and TRBJ1-3; the D gene is possibly TRBD1 (5 bases). Germline V gene sequence: CDR1 LNHNV, CDR2 YYDKDF (reference sequence). Between the trimmed V and J ends, which lost 4 bases and 0 bases, there was a span of 10 bases. The CDR3 sequence is 15 residues long. The chain's CDR3 is CATSKSGTSGNTIYF. As DNA, the CDR3 is TGTGCCACCAGCAAGAGCGGGACCTCTGGAAACACCATATATTTT.

The V gene is TRBV6-5, the J gene TRBJ2-1, with D possibly TRBD1 on 5 matching bases. The CDR3 is 15 residues long. Germline V gives CDR1 MNHEY, CDR2 SVGAGI. With 6 bases removed from V and 3 bases from J, the gap between germline ends came to 15 bases. CDR3 sequence: CASSTFDRIYNEQFF. For the CDR3, the DNA is TGTGCCAGCAGCACTTTTGACAGAATCTACAATGAGCAGTTCTTC.

This clone was counted between two and nine times. J is TRBJ2-1 and V is TRBV19, with 7 positions matching TRBD2. J lost 3 bases, V lost 8 bases, and 7 bases had no gene match. The CDR3 extends over 14 amino acids. Looked up from germline, CDR1 is LNHDA and CDR2 is SQIVND (reference sequence). Written as DNA, the CDR3 is TGTGCCAGTGGCCTCGGCGGGGGCTACAATGAGCAGTTCTTC. Translation gives CASGLGGGYNEQFF.

The rearrangement joins TRBV2 to TRBJ2-4; 9 positions match TRBD1. There are 16 residues in the CDR3. CDR1 and CDR2 from the germline V gene are SNHLY and FYNNEI. V was pared by 6 bases and J by 4 bases, with 10 bases of the junction left unmatched. CDR3 bases: TGTGCCAGCAGGCCTTCCCCGGACAGGGGTAAAAACATTCAGTACTTC. Residues: CASRPSPDRGKNIQYF.

The chain is built from TRBV27 and TRBJ2-2; no clear D gene. The V gene lost 4 bases and the J gene lost 2 bases, with 8 bases spanning the gap. Germline V gives CDR1 MNHEY, CDR2 SMNVEV (reference sequence). The CDR3 consists of 14 residues. Written as DNA, the CDR3 is TGTGCCAGCAGTTCCAACGTTAACACCGGGGAGCTGTTTTTT. Translating it yields CASSSNVNTGELFF.

A single count supports this clone. The chain uses TRBV4-1 and TRBJ2-2, with a weak D call TRBD1 (6 bases). Deletions cut 2 bases from V and 4 bases from J, with 11 bases between. Germline CDR1 reads MGHRA; CDR2 reads YSYEKL. The CDR3 totals 15 residues. CDR3 sequence (DNA): TGCGCCAGCAGCCAACTCAGGGGTAGCACCGGGGAGCTGTTTTTT. It is translated as CASSQLRGSTGELFF.

This clone was counted a single time. The rearrangement uses TRBV19 and TRBJ2-5; TRBD1 might be the D (6 bases). The CDR3 consists of 14 residues. The germline CDR1 and CDR2 sequences are LNHDA and SQIVND (reference sequence). V lost 3 bases and J lost 5, with 13 bases in between. CDR3: CASSITGLGETQYF. CDR3 in DNA: TGTGCCAGTAGTATCACAGGGTTAGGTGAGACCCAGTACTTC.

The chain carries TRBV6-5 and TRBJ1-2; unclear D gene. This CDR3 has 14 amino acids. Germline V gives CDR1 MNHEY, CDR2 SVGAGI. Trimming removed 3 bases from V and 4 bases from J, with 12 bases in between. The CDR3 nucleotides read TGTGCCAGCAGTTATCGACAAGACCTCTATGGCTACACCTTC. Residues: CASSYRQDLYGYTF.

V is TRBV7-9 and J is TRBJ2-7; D not resolved. Trimming took 6 bases from V and 3 from J, leaving 9 bases between them. CDR3 length: 12 residues. From germline, CDR1 is SEHNR and CDR2 FQNEAQ (reference sequence). CDR3 bases: TGTGCCAGCAGAACAAACAGCTACGAGCAGTACTTC. The encoded protein is CASRTNSYEQYF.

The chain links TRBV6-4 to TRBJ2-1, with D maybe TRBD2 (6 bases). Trimming pared 0 bases from V and 9 bases from J, leaving 6 bases between. Germline CDR1 reads MRHNA; CDR2 reads SNTAGT. This CDR3 has 12 amino acids. The CDR3 DNA reads TGTGCCAGCAGTGACTCGGGGGGTGAGCAGTTCTTC. It codes for CASSDSGGEQFF.

V gene TRBV29-1 combines with J gene TRBJ1-1, with TRBD1 as a possible D gene (5 bases). Germline V gene sequence: CDR1 SQVTM, CDR2 ANQGSEA. The V end was cut by 5 bases, the J end by 0 bases, with 7 bases between. This CDR3 has 12 amino acids. In DNA, the CDR3 is TGCAGCGTTCTGGGACTGAACACTGAAGCTTTCTTT. This translates into CSVLGLNTEAFF.

This chain connects TRBV7-9 to TRBJ2-7, with 8 positions matching TRBD1. The CDR3 is 15 residues long. Germline V gene sequence: CDR1 SEHNR, CDR2 FQNEAQ (reference sequence). V was pared by 5 bases and J by 6 bases, with 12 bases of the junction left unmatched. As DNA, the CDR3 is TGTGCCAGCAGCGATCGACAGGGGCCCCAGCTCGAGCAGTACTTC. Its protein is CASSDRQGPQLEQYF.

The CDR3 DNA sequence: TGTGCCAGTAGTATATGGGCTAGCGGCATTCAAGAGACCCAGTACTTC. It translates to CASSIWASGIQETQYF. The chain has TRBV19 and TRBJ2-5; 7 nucleotides line up with TRBD2. This CDR3 has 16 amino acids. The J segment lost 2 bases and the V segment lost 2 bases, leaving 8 bases of the junction unmatched. Germline V lookup: CDR1 LNHDA, CDR2 SQIVND (reference sequence). Looking up the rest from reference TRBV19 and TRBJ2-5 gives the full variable domain: DGGITQSPKYLFRKEGQNVTLSCEQNLNHDAMYWYRQDPGQGLRLIYYSQIVNDFQKGDIAEGYSVSREKKESFPLTVTSAQKNPTAFYLCASSIWASGIQETQYFGPGTRLLVL.

The J gene is TRBJ2-7, the V gene TRBV5-1; D unresolved. V was shortened by 3 bases and J by 6 bases, with 16 bases between the two germline ends. Germline assignment: CDR1 SGHRS and CDR2 YFSETQ. The CDR3 is 14 amino acids. CDR3 region: CASSSRVRPGEQYF. The DNA of the CDR3 is TGCGCCAGCAGCTCCCGGGTCCGCCCCGGCGAGCAGTACTTC.

The chain is built from TRBV5-6 and TRBJ2-7; D possibly matches TRBD1 or TRBD2 (6 bases each). The CDR3 runs to 16 residues. CDR1 SGHDT and CDR2 YYEEEE come from the germline V gene. V was pared by 5 bases and J by 3 bases, with 21 bases between. This chain's CDR3 is CASRLGGSPLIYEQYF. CDR3 DNA: TGTGCCAGCAGATTAGGGGGGTCTCCCTTAATCTACGAGCAGTACTTC.

This chain uses TRBV5-8 with TRBJ2-1; 12 nucleotides agree with TRBD2. From germline, CDR1 is SGHTS and CDR2 YDEGEE. The CDR3 is 16 residues long. Trimming cost V 2 bases and J 2 bases; bases outside gene matches: 2. Here the CDR3 reads CASSFLAGGPYNEQFF. CDR3 coding DNA: TGTGCCAGCAGCTTTCTAGCGGGAGGGCCCTACAATGAGCAGTTCTTC. The whole variable domain, remainder taken from reference TRBV5-8 and TRBJ2-1, is EAGVTQSPTHLIKTRGQQATLRCSPISGHTSVYWYQQALGLGLQFLLWYDEGEERNRGNFPPRFSGRQFPNYSSELNVNALELEDSALYLCASSFLAGGPYNEQFFGPGTRLTVL.

The rearrangement links TRBV19 to TRBJ1-2, with D unresolved. The CDR3 covers 14 residues. The V end lost 8 bases, the J end lost 5 bases, and 18 bases lay between the germline ends. In germline, CDR1 is LNHDA, CDR2 SQIVND (reference sequence). The chain's CDR3 is CASSPGRSTYGYTF. The CDR3 nucleotides are TGTGCCAGTTCTCCGGGCAGGTCGACTTATGGCTACACCTTC.

The chain has TRBV7-6 and TRBJ2-7; 9 nucleotides agree with TRBD2. The CDR3 is 17 amino acids. From germline, CDR1 is SGHVS and CDR2 FNYEAQ. The V segment lost 5 bases and the J segment 2 bases; nucleotides outside the gene matches: 13. CDR3 in DNA: TGTGCCAGCAGCCAGGAGGATAGGCTAGCGGGAACCTACGAGCAGTACTTC. It translates to CASSQEDRLAGTYEQYF.

V usage is TRBV4-1 and J usage is TRBJ2-1; no definite D call. CDR1 and CDR2 (germline): MGHRA, YSYEKL. V was cut by 0 bases and J by 7 bases, with 10 bases left in between. This CDR3 contains 14 residues. This CDR3 reads CASSQDWISNEQFF. CDR3 sequence (DNA): TGCGCCAGCAGCCAAGATTGGATCTCTAATGAGCAGTTCTTC.

The J gene is TRBJ2-2, the V gene TRBV10-3, with 9 bases that match TRBD1. J was trimmed by 2 bases and V by 7 bases; bases with no gene match: 2. Germline V gene sequence: CDR1 ENHRY, CDR2 SYGVKD. The CDR3 runs to 14 residues. CDR3 bases: TGTGCCATCACAACAGGGGGCAACACCGGGGAGCTGTTTTTT. It codes for CAITTGGNTGELFF.

The chain uses TRBV10-1 and TRBJ1-2; 12 bases map to TRBD1. J lost 1 base, V lost 8 bases, and 11 bases had no gene match. CDR3 length: 17 amino acids. Per germline, CDR1 WNHNN and CDR2 SYGVQD (reference sequence). CDR3 residues: CASPSGTGGRDNYGYTF. CDR3 DNA: TGCGCCAGCCCTTCCGGGACAGGGGGCAGAGATAACTATGGCTACACCTTC.

V is TRBV5-8 and J is TRBJ1-2; a possible D gene is TRBD1 (5 bases). The germline CDR1 and CDR2 sequences are SGHTS and YDEGEE. Between the trimmed V and J ends, which lost 1 base and 3 bases, there was a span of 16 bases. The CDR3 is made up of 16 amino acids. This CDR3 reads CASSLSDLGEDYGYTF. DNA for the CDR3: TGTGCCAGCAGCTTGTCTGACTTGGGGGAGGACTATGGCTACACCTTC.

This chain links TRBV27 with TRBJ2-7, with D possibly being TRBD2 (6 bases). The CDR3 is 15 residues long. The germline V gene encodes CDR1 MNHEY and CDR2 SMNVEV (reference sequence). V lost 5 bases, J lost 3 bases, and 17 bases lay in between. The DNA for the CDR3 is TGTGCCAGCAGTAAAGACATCGGGAGTTACTACGAGCAGTACTTC. Its translation: CASSKDIGSYYEQYF.

The J gene is TRBJ2-7, the V gene TRBV21-1; the DNA was not compared with TRBD1, the D call given in the table. TRBV21-1 has pseudogene status. CDR3 length: 15 amino acids. DNA for the CDR3: TGTGCCAGCAGTGGCCTTAACCGGGACAGCTACGAGCAGTACTTC. Translating gives CASSGLNRDSYEQYF.

V and J are TRBV15 and TRBJ1-3, with D unclear. The ends were cut back, 1 base at V and 1 base at J, with 8 bases in the middle. There are 15 residues in the CDR3. CDR1 and CDR2 from the germline V gene are LNHNV and YYDKDF (reference sequence). CDR3 sequence (DNA): TGTGCCACCAGCAGAGGCTTGACTTCTGGAAACACCATATATTTT. It codes for CATSRGLTSGNTIYF.

This sequence joins TRBV30 and TRBJ2-6, with D perhaps assigned TRBD1 or TRBD2 (5 bases each). Germline CDR1 is GTSNPN and CDR2 is SVGIG (reference sequence). The CDR3 sequence is 16 residues long. V was shortened by 5 bases and J by 5 bases, with 19 bases between the two germline ends. CDR3: CAWSRIRVARANVLTF. DNA of the CDR3: TGTGCCTGGTCCCGGATCAGGGTAGCGAGGGCCAACGTCCTGACTTTC.

The chain has TRBV6-6 and TRBJ2-7; no clear D gene. Germline loops: CDR1 MNHNY, CDR2 SVGAGI (reference sequence). The ends were cut back, 6 bases at V and 4 bases at J, with 4 bases in the middle. This CDR3 comprises 10 residues. CDR3 region: CASRDYEQYF. The CDR3 region has the DNA TGTGCCAGCAGAGATTACGAGCAGTACTTC.